A single sample gave rise to the 32 T cell receptor beta chains below, sequenced in a study of cytomegalovirus exposure and HLA in healthy donors. Both 60 Vbeta primers and 13 Jbeta primers went into the PCR. Assay used: immunoSEQ multiplex PCR; TCRdb lists only in-frame clones, some missing. The sample carries around 94,000 clones, around 85% recorded once. The sequenced material came from PBMCs. The receptors were gathered from a man aged 18 to 29 in good health and CMV-seronegative.

J is TRBJ2-2 and V is TRBV28; 8 nucleotides match TRBD1. From germline, CDR1 is MDHEN and CDR2 SYDVKM. With 5 bases clipped from V and 6 bases from J, the junction kept 8 bases outside the gene matches. This CDR3 is built from 15 residues. CDR3 amino acids: CASSRMTGAAGELFF. The CDR3 DNA reads as TGTGCCAGCAGTCGAATGACAGGGGCCGCCGGGGAGCTGTTTTTT.

The chain employs TRBV5-1 and TRBJ1-5; possible D gene TRBD1, 5 bases. The CDR3 totals 13 residues. The V end lost 3 bases, the J end lost 6 bases, and 10 bases lay between the germline ends. CDR1 SGHRS and CDR2 YFSETQ come from the germline V gene. The CDR3 loop is CASSSSGGQPQHF. The CDR3 coding sequence is TGCGCCAGCAGCTCCTCGGGGGGTCAGCCCCAGCATTTT.

The genes are TRBV5-6 and TRBJ2-5, with D maybe TRBD2 (6 bases). The CDR3 sequence is 13 residues long. V lost 2 bases, J lost 5 bases, and 10 bases lay in between. The germline V gene has CDR1 SGHDT and CDR2 YYEEEE. The CDR3 region is CASSFQGGETQYF. The CDR3 DNA reads as TGTGCCAGCAGCTTCCAGGGAGGCGAGACCCAGTACTTC.

The chain uses TRBV7-3 and TRBJ2-7; 8 positions match TRBD2. V dropped 2 bases and J dropped 7; count of bases not matched to a gene: 7. CDR1 is SGHTA, CDR2 FQGTGA, per germline. The CDR3 sequence is 14 residues long. CDR3: CASSLDSGTGEQYF. CDR3 coding DNA: TGTGCCAGCAGCTTAGATAGCGGGACGGGAGAGCAGTACTTC.

The chain combines TRBV18 with TRBJ1-2, with 10 nucleotides matching TRBD1. Losses at the gene ends were 4 bases for V and 6 bases for J; bases not matched to a gene: 11. There are 16 residues in the CDR3. The V gene's germline CDR1 is KGHSH and CDR2 LQKENI. CDR3 sequence reads: CASSRSTGGGGDGYTF. CDR3 sequence (DNA): TGTGCCAGCTCACGATCGACAGGGGGCGGAGGTGATGGCTACACCTTC.

The chain couples TRBV5-6 to TRBJ2-7, with TRBD1 matching over 10 bases. Germline V gene lookup returns CDR1 SGHDT and CDR2 YYEEEE. The ends lost 1 base at V and 4 bases at J; junction bases unmatched: 14. CDR3 length: 18 residues. This chain's CDR3 is CASSLYFGTGEGNYEQYF. Written as DNA, the CDR3 is TGTGCCAGCAGCTTGTACTTCGGGACAGGGGAAGGGAATTACGAGCAGTACTTC. The full variable domain, in which reference TRBV5-6 and TRBJ2-7 provide the parts outside the CDR3, is DAGVTQSPTHLIKTRGQQVTLRCSPKSGHDTVSWYQQALGQGPQFIFQYYEEEERQRGNFPDRFSGHQFPNYSSELNVNALLLGDSALYLCASSLYFGTGEGNYEQYFGPGTRLTVT.

This chain links TRBV19 with TRBJ2-1; 12 bases align to TRBD2. In germline, CDR1 is LNHDA, CDR2 SQIVND (reference sequence). With V trimmed by 7 bases and J by 8 bases, 9 bases remained unmatched. This CDR3 has 15 amino acids. CDR3 nucleotide sequence: TGTGCCAGTACCAGCGGACTAGCGGGAAAGGATGAGCAGTTCTTC. It yields the protein CASTSGLAGKDEQFF.

The chain joins TRBV10-3 to TRBJ2-7; 7 bases map to TRBD1. Trimming at V came to 3 bases and at J to 4 bases, leaving 9 bases not matched to a gene. Germline assignment: CDR1 ENHRY and CDR2 SYGVKD. The CDR3 has 15 residues. CDR3 nucleotides: TGTGCCATCAGTGACGGACAGGCTCTAAGTTACGAGCAGTACTTC. Residues: CAISDGQALSYEQYF.

The V call is TRBV30, the J call TRBJ1-5; weak D call: TRBD1 (6 bases). The V gene lost 3 bases and the J gene lost 5 bases, with 14 bases spanning the gap. Germline loops: CDR1 GTSNPN, CDR2 SVGIG (reference sequence). This CDR3 is 14 amino acids long. CDR3 nucleotides: TGTGCCTGGAGACCACCAGGGGATCATCAGCCCCAGCATTTT. This gives the protein CAWRPPGDHQPQHF.

CDR3 region: CASSESGNRGADTQYF. The CDR3 DNA is TGTGCCAGCAGTGAATCAGGAAACAGGGGAGCAGATACGCAGTATTTT. The chain recombines TRBV25-1 with TRBJ2-3; 7 bases are a match to TRBD1. Germline V gene lookup returns CDR1 MGHDK and CDR2 SYGVNS. This CDR3 is built from 16 residues. The ends lost 1 base at V and 4 bases at J; junction bases unmatched: 8.

The J gene is TRBJ2-7, the V gene TRBV27; TRBD1 agrees at 9 bases. With V trimmed by 2 bases and J by 3 bases, 2 bases remained unmatched. The CDR3 totals 14 residues. Germline loops: CDR1 MNHEY, CDR2 SMNVEV (reference sequence). CDR3 protein: CASSLGDRVYEQYF. The CDR3 region has the DNA TGTGCCAGCAGTTTAGGGGACAGGGTCTACGAGCAGTACTTC.

As concerns this clone: The sample carries other DNA sequences with the same CDR3. The genes are TRBV19 and TRBJ1-1; D ambiguous. The CDR3 runs 13 residues. Germline V gene sequence: CDR1 LNHDA, CDR2 SQIVND (reference sequence). Trimming took 1 base from V and 1 from J, leaving 4 bases between them. The DNA of the CDR3 is TGTGCCAGTAGTATAGTTAAGAACACTGAAGCTTTCTTT. Translated: CASSIVKNTEAFF. Full variable domain (remainder filled in from reference TRBV19 and TRBJ1-1): DGGITQSPKYLFRKEGQNVTLSCEQNLNHDAMYWYRQDPGQGLRLIYYSQIVNDFQKGDIAEGYSVSREKKESFPLTVTSAQKNPTAFYLCASSIVKNTEAFFGQGTRLTVV.

The rearrangement joins TRBV6-5 to TRBJ1-6, with TRBD1 identical over 7 bases. The germline V gene encodes CDR1 MNHEY and CDR2 SVGAGI. This CDR3 contains 15 residues. Losses at the gene ends were 2 bases for V and 9 bases for J; bases not matched to a gene: 7. This CDR3 is CASSYADRVGSPLHF. DNA of the CDR3: TGTGCCAGCAGTTACGCCGACAGGGTCGGTTCACCCCTCCACTTT.

CDR3 bases: TGTGCCAGCAGCCCGTACCGCGGAAATGGATTCAATGAGCAGTTCTTC. This sequence encodes CASSPYRGNGFNEQFF. The chain employs TRBV9 and TRBJ2-1; D ambiguous. Germline assignment: CDR1 SGDLS and CDR2 YYNGEE. V lost 4 bases to trimming and J lost 6 bases, with 20 bases between them. The length of the CDR3 is 16 residues.

This clone was detected only a few times. The chain carries TRBV11-1 and TRBJ2-3; 10 positions agree with TRBD2. The V gene's germline CDR1 is SGHAT and CDR2 FQDESV (reference sequence). V was clipped by 10 bases and J by 3 bases; unmatched bases: 10. CDR3 length equals 15 residues. The CDR3 loop reads CATSVAGGVTDTQYF. As DNA, the CDR3 is TGTGCCACTTCCGTAGCGGGAGGAGTAACAGATACGCAGTATTTT.

The V gene is TRBV6-4, the J gene TRBJ1-5; D call uncertain. This CDR3 contains 14 residues. Germline CDR1 and CDR2: MRHNA and SNTAGT. V was clipped by 2 bases and J by 2 bases, with 7 bases between them. In DNA, the CDR3 is TGTGCCAGCAGTGACGGTGGAGGCAATCAGCCCCAGCATTTT. Residues: CASSDGGGNQPQHF.

This chain's CDR3 is CASSNTRRITDTQYF. As DNA, the CDR3 is TGTGCCAGCAGCAACACTAGGAGAATCACAGATACGCAGTATTTT. The rearrangement uses TRBV11-2 and TRBJ2-3; perhaps TRBD2 as D (5 bases). In germline, CDR1 is SGHAT, CDR2 FQNNGV. CDR3 length: 15 amino acids. Trimming stripped 5 bases from V and 2 bases from J, with 14 bases between.

The chain has TRBV2 and TRBJ1-5; D remains unclear. CDR1 and CDR2 (germline): SNHLY, FYNNEI. The CDR3 has 16 residues. The V gene lost 6 bases and the J gene lost 4 bases, with 19 bases spanning the gap. The CDR3: CASRRHTGRENQPQHF. As DNA, the CDR3 is TGTGCCAGCAGACGACACACCGGGAGAGAGAATCAGCCCCAGCATTTT.

V usage is TRBV7-9 and J usage is TRBJ2-1; 11 bases match TRBD2. The CDR3 sequence is 16 residues long. Germline values: CDR1 SEHNR, CDR2 FQNEAQ (reference sequence). The V segment lost 4 bases and the J segment 7 bases; nucleotides outside the gene matches: 9. CDR3 coding DNA: TGTGCCAGCAGCTACCTAGCGGGAGGTGTGTATAATGAGCAGTTCTTC. This encodes CASSYLAGGVYNEQFF.

The V gene is TRBV5-5, the J gene TRBJ2-7; TRBD1 aligns across 9 bases. The CDR3 totals 13 residues. Germline assignment: CDR1 SGHKS and CDR2 YYEKEE (reference sequence). The ends lost 4 bases at V and 2 bases at J; junction bases unmatched: 1. The CDR3 is CASSRQGAYEQYF. The CDR3 region has the DNA TGTGCCAGCAGCCGACAGGGGGCCTACGAGCAGTACTTC. The full variable domain, completed using reference TRBV5-5 and TRBJ2-7, is DAGVTQSPTHLIKTRGQQVTLRCSPISGHKSVSWYQQVLGQGPQFIFQYYEKEERGRGNFPDRFSARQFPNYSSELNVNALLLGDSALYLCASSRQGAYEQYFGPGTRLTVT.

The V call is TRBV7-9, the J call TRBJ2-1; possible D gene TRBD2, 7 bases. Germline V gene sequence: CDR1 SEHNR, CDR2 FQNEAQ (reference sequence). This CDR3 comprises 16 residues. V was trimmed by 5 bases and J by 7 bases, leaving 21 bases between them. The CDR3 protein is CASSPDWGGAENEQFF. DNA of the CDR3: TGTGCCAGCAGCCCCGATTGGGGGGGCGCGGAAAATGAGCAGTTCTTC.

This clone was seen a single time. The chain has TRBV18 and TRBJ2-7; possible D gene TRBD2, 5 bases. Germline V gene lookup returns CDR1 KGHSH and CDR2 LQKENI. Trimming stripped 3 bases from V and 1 base from J, with 10 bases between. This CDR3 has 14 amino acids. The CDR3 bases are TGTGCCAGCTCACCGCCCGGAGGTTCCTACGAGCAGTACTTC. As protein: CASSPPGGSYEQYF.

The V gene is TRBV29-1, the J gene TRBJ2-1, with TRBD2 as a possible D gene (5 bases). Germline loops: CDR1 SQVTM, CDR2 ANQGSEA. The CDR3 has 15 residues. The V end was cut by 1 base, the J end by 0 bases, with 10 bases between. CDR3 residues: CSVEGEGSSYNEQFF. CDR3 nucleotides: TGCAGCGTTGAAGGGGAAGGGAGCTCCTACAATGAGCAGTTCTTC.

The chain recombines TRBV30 with TRBJ2-1; D is uncertain. The germline V gene encodes CDR1 GTSNPN and CDR2 SVGIG (reference sequence). The ends were cut back, 4 bases at V and 7 bases at J, with 11 bases in the middle. There are 12 residues in the CDR3. The CDR3 bases are TGTGCCTGGACCTCGACCAGGAATGAGCAGTTCTTC. Residues: CAWTSTRNEQFF. Together with reference TRBV30 and TRBJ2-1, the CDR3 gives the full variable domain: SQTIHQWPATLVQPVGSPLSLECTVEGTSNPNLYWYRQAAGRGLQLLFYSVGIGQISSEVPQNLSASRPQDRQFILSSKKLLLSDSGFYLCAWTSTRNEQFFGPGTRLTVL.

The chain is built from TRBV6-5 and TRBJ1-3; D unresolved. The CDR3 covers 11 residues. In germline, CDR1 is MNHEY, CDR2 SVGAGI. V was trimmed by 6 bases and J by 4 bases, leaving 4 bases between them. CDR3 nucleotide sequence: TGTGCCAGCAGGAGAGGAAACACCATATATTTT. As protein: CASRRGNTIYF.

The CDR3, as DNA: TGTGCCAGCAGCGCCCCCGGGGTCACTGAAGCTTTCTTT. As protein: CASSAPGVTEAFF. This chain uses TRBV9 with TRBJ1-1; D remains ambiguous. The CDR3 loop spans 13 amino acids. The V end lost 3 bases, the J end lost 4 bases, and 10 bases lay between the germline ends. Looked up from germline, CDR1 is SGDLS and CDR2 is YYNGEE.

J is TRBJ2-1 and V is TRBV10-3; a possible D gene is TRBD2 (5 bases). Per the germline V gene, CDR1 is ENHRY and CDR2 is SYGVKD. The V end lost 1 base, the J end lost 0 bases, and 10 bases lay between the germline ends. The CDR3 is made up of 16 amino acids. The CDR3 loop is CAISELVAGSYNEQFF. The CDR3 bases are TGTGCCATCAGTGAGTTGGTCGCGGGCTCCTACAATGAGCAGTTCTTC.

The chain combines TRBV5-5 with TRBJ1-4; the D gene is possibly TRBD1 (5 bases). Germline V gene data show CDR1 as SGHKS and CDR2 as YYEKEE (reference sequence). CDR3 length: 14 residues. V was clipped by 1 base and J by 7 bases, with 11 bases between them. The CDR3 DNA reads TGTGCCAGCAGCTTGATCCAGGGAAGTGAAAAACTGTTTTTT. This gives the protein CASSLIQGSEKLFF.

The chain uses TRBV6-1 and TRBJ1-1, with D unclear. Germline values: CDR1 MNHNS, CDR2 SASEGT. CDR3 length: 14 residues. V gave up 2 bases and J gave up 9 bases, with 16 bases separating them. CDR3 sequence: CASSERQAFSKAFF. The CDR3, as DNA: TGTGCCAGCAGTGAACGGCAGGCCTTTAGTAAAGCTTTCTTT.

The chain recombines TRBV5-4 with TRBJ1-5; the D gene is possibly TRBD1 (5 bases). Germline loops: CDR1 SGHNT, CDR2 YYREEE (reference sequence). The V end lost 1 base, the J end lost 3 bases, and 8 bases lay between the germline ends. CDR3 length equals 14 residues. The CDR3 loop reads CASSLQGNNQPQHF. The CDR3 DNA follows: TGTGCCAGCAGCTTGCAGGGAAACAATCAGCCCCAGCATTTT.

V is TRBV6-1 and J is TRBJ2-3; the match to TRBD1 covers 9 bases. Germline CDR1 reads MNHNS; CDR2 reads SASEGT. Trimming took 6 bases from V and 5 from J; bases not matched to a gene: 6. The CDR3 has 14 amino acids. CDR3 sequence: CASRTDRGGDTQYF. Here the CDR3 DNA reads TGTGCCAGCAGGACGGACAGGGGAGGAGATACGCAGTATTTT.

A remark on this clone: This specimen includes other DNA sequences encoding the same CDR3. The J gene is TRBJ2-5, the V gene TRBV11-2; D may be TRBD1 (6 bases). This CDR3 is 14 amino acids long. Trimming cost V 1 base and J 4 bases, with 10 bases left between them. Germline loops: CDR1 SGHAT, CDR2 FQNNGV. DNA of the CDR3: TGTGCCAGCAGCTTAGCAGGGGTTGGAGAGACCCAGTACTTC. Residues: CASSLAGVGETQYF.